These 28 T cell receptor beta chains came from one sample sequenced in a study of blood T cell repertoires in COVID-19. TCRdb keeps only in-frame clones here, not all; method: immunoSEQ multiplex PCR. The profile covers about 250,000 clones, with about 89% appearing a single time and under 2% taken by the ten largest. The sequencing input was peripheral blood. These receptors originate from an older woman who had recovered from COVID-19.

This clone showed up just once. J is TRBJ1-5 and V is TRBV19; D not resolved. The germline V gene has CDR1 LNHDA and CDR2 SQIVND (reference sequence). The CDR3 spans 16 residues. V shed 1 base and J shed 2 bases, with 12 bases lying between them. In nucleotides, the CDR3 is TGTGCCAGTAGTATAGTAAGGCGCGGAGGCAATCAGCCCCAGCATTTT. It yields the protein CASSIVRRGGNQPQHF. Filled out from reference TRBV19 and TRBJ1-5, the complete variable domain reads DGGITQSPKYLFRKEGQNVTLSCEQNLNHDAMYWYRQDPGQGLRLIYYSQIVNDFQKGDIAEGYSVSREKKESFPLTVTSAQKNPTAFYLCASSIVRRGGNQPQHFGDGTRLSIL.

This chain joins TRBV2 and TRBJ2-7; TRBD2 matches at 9 bases. Germline CDR1 and CDR2: SNHLY and FYNNEI. Trimming at V came to 5 bases and at J to 2 bases, leaving 1 base not matched to a gene. This CDR3 contains 13 residues. CDR3 residues: CASSRLAAYEQYF. Written as DNA, the CDR3 is TGTGCCAGCAGTCGACTAGCGGCCTACGAGCAGTACTTC.

The chain links TRBV6-2 or TRBV6-3 to TRBJ2-1; maybe TRBD1 (5 bases). The CDR3 totals 16 residues. CDR1 MNHEY and CDR2 SVGEGT come from the germline V gene. V lost 4 bases and J 4 bases, leaving 17 bases between the germline ends. CDR3 in amino acids: CASSSERGDFYNEQFF. The CDR3 DNA reads TGTGCCAGCAGTTCTGAAAGGGGCGATTTTTACAATGAGCAGTTCTTC.

The chain employs TRBV2 and TRBJ2-7; D might be TRBD2 (5 bases). Per germline, CDR1 SNHLY and CDR2 FYNNEI. V was shortened by 4 bases and J by 5 bases, with 12 bases between the two germline ends. The CDR3 extends over 13 amino acids. The CDR3, as DNA: TGTGCCAGCAGTGTTGAGGGCGGTCACGAGCAGTACTTC. This sequence encodes CASSVEGGHEQYF.

The chain links TRBV4-3 to TRBJ1-3; D gene ambiguous. Germline CDR1 LGHNA, CDR2 YSLEER. The CDR3 is 17 residues long. V gave up 4 bases and J gave up 0 bases, with 16 bases separating them. This chain's CDR3 is CASSRVPGSLSGNTIYF. CDR3 bases: TGCGCCAGCAGCCGAGTACCTGGGAGCCTCTCTGGAAACACCATATATTTT.

V is TRBV5-6 and J is TRBJ1-4; D is unclear. CDR1 is SGHDT, CDR2 YYEEEE, per germline. The length of the CDR3 is 14 residues. Trimming shortened V by 1 base and J by 0 bases, and 4 bases separated the two germline ends. DNA of the CDR3: TGTGCCAGCAGCTTGACAGCAACTAATGAAAAACTGTTTTTT. Translation: CASSLTATNEKLFF.

The chain employs TRBV11-3 and TRBJ2-1; 12 bases are shared with TRBD2. CDR1 is SGHNT, CDR2 YENEEA, per germline. The CDR3 extends over 17 amino acids. The junction had 7 bases not matched to a gene; V was cut back by 1 base and J by 6 bases. CDR3 loop: CASSLGATSGGLNEQFF. Here the CDR3 DNA reads TGTGCCAGCAGCTTAGGAGCCACTAGCGGGGGGCTCAATGAGCAGTTCTTC.

V and J are TRBV4-1 and TRBJ2-7; 9 nucleotides agree with TRBD1. Germline values: CDR1 MGHRA, CDR2 YSYEKL. This CDR3 is built from 20 residues. The trim removed 1 base at V and 3 bases at J, leaving 19 bases unmatched. The chain's CDR3 is CASSQGPGQGISHIVYEQYF. In DNA, the CDR3 is TGCGCCAGCAGCCAAGGGCCGGGACAGGGAATTTCCCACATCGTCTACGAGCAGTACTTC.

This chain uses TRBV9 with TRBJ2-2, with a possible D match to TRBD2 (5 bases). Germline values: CDR1 SGDLS, CDR2 YYNGEE. The length of the CDR3 is 17 residues. V shed 3 bases and J shed 4 bases, with 19 bases lying between them. In nucleotides, the CDR3 is TGTGCCAGCAGCGCTCCGAGGGCAGTGAGCCCCACCGGGGAGCTGTTTTTT. Translated, it gives CASSAPRAVSPTGELFF.

This clone occurred once. The rearrangement joins TRBV9 to TRBJ2-3, with 8 bases matching TRBD2. Losses at the gene ends were 1 base for V and 1 base for J; bases not matched to a gene: 5. The CDR3 totals 16 residues. CDR1 and CDR2 (germline): SGDLS, YYNGEE. The CDR3 nucleotides are TGTGCCAGCAGCGTACGGGGGGGCTGGGGCACAGATACGCAGTATTTT. Protein: CASSVRGGWGTDTQYF.

V gene TRBV5-1 combines with J gene TRBJ1-5; possible D gene TRBD1, 6 bases. From germline, CDR1 is SGHRS and CDR2 YFSETQ. V was trimmed by 4 bases and J by 4 bases, leaving 15 bases between them. The CDR3 covers 15 residues. The CDR3 nucleotides read TGCGCCAGCAGCCCGACTACAGGGACAAATCAGCCCCAGCATTTT. Translated, it gives CASSPTTGTNQPQHF.

The rearrangement links TRBV29-1 to TRBJ2-1, with 7 positions matching TRBD2. CDR1 is SQVTM, CDR2 ANQGSEA, per germline. V lost 4 bases to trimming and J lost 5 bases; unmatched junction nucleotides: 11. The CDR3 covers 15 residues. The CDR3 DNA reads TGCAGCGTTGGCGGGGGAGAGGTCGTCCACAATGAGCAGTTCTTC. It is translated as CSVGGGEVVHNEQFF.

A single count supports this clone. This sequence joins TRBV28 and TRBJ1-6; D is uncertain. V was shortened by 11 bases and J by 5 bases, with 10 bases between the two germline ends. The germline CDR1 and CDR2 sequences are MDHEN and SYDVKM. The CDR3 is made up of 12 amino acids. CDR3 in DNA: TGTGCCTCCGGGGTAAATAATTCACCCCTCCACTTT. Amino acid sequence: CASGVNNSPLHF.

The rearrangement joins TRBV18 to TRBJ1-5; TRBD1 matches 8 bases. Germline CDR1 reads KGHSH; CDR2 reads LQKENI. Unmatched junction bases numbered 2, after V lost 2 bases and J lost 5 bases. This CDR3 has 14 amino acids. The CDR3 DNA reads TGTGCCAGCTCACCAACAGGGGGTGATCAGCCCCAGCATTTT. Amino acid sequence: CASSPTGGDQPQHF.

The rearrangement joins TRBV19 to TRBJ2-6; maybe TRBD2 (6 bases). This CDR3 contains 17 residues. V lost 7 bases, J lost 0 bases, and 16 bases lay in between. The germline gives CDR1 LNHDA, CDR2 SQIVND (reference sequence). CDR3 DNA sequence: TGTGCCAGTACCCCCCCGGGGGTCAGCTCTGGGGCCAACGTCCTGACTTTC. This translates into CASTPPGVSSGANVLTF.

This chain uses TRBV4-1 with TRBJ2-3; TRBD2 agrees at 7 bases. The CDR3 runs to 15 residues. Germline-derived CDR1 and CDR2 are MGHRA and YSYEKL. V lost 6 bases and J lost 1; bases outside the gene matches: 7. This chain's CDR3 is CASRIRGGGTDTQYF. CDR3 sequence (DNA): TGCGCCAGCAGAATTCGCGGGGGAGGCACAGATACGCAGTATTTT.

The chain uses TRBV27 and TRBJ1-5, with 8 nucleotides matching TRBD1. Losses at the gene ends were 4 bases for V and 5 bases for J; bases not matched to a gene: 4. The CDR3 is 14 amino acids. Germline CDR1 MNHEY, CDR2 SMNVEV (reference sequence). The CDR3 DNA sequence: TGTGCCAGCAGTTACCAGGGGGCACATCAGCCCCAGCATTTT. It is translated as CASSYQGAHQPQHF.

The V gene is TRBV15, the J gene TRBJ2-7; 10 bases fit TRBD1. The CDR3 covers 13 residues. In germline, CDR1 is LNHNV, CDR2 YYDKDF (reference sequence). With 3 bases clipped from V and 6 bases from J, the junction kept 2 bases outside the gene matches. The CDR3: CATSRDRGAEQYF. For the CDR3, the DNA is TGTGCCACCAGCAGGGACAGGGGGGCCGAGCAGTACTTC. The whole variable domain, remainder taken from reference TRBV15 and TRBJ2-7, is DAMVIQNPRYQVTQFGKPVTLSCSQTLNHNVMYWYQQKSSQAPKLLFHYYDKDFNNEADTPDNFQSRRPNTSFCFLDIRSPGLGDTAMYLCATSRDRGAEQYFGPGTRLTVT.

J is TRBJ1-2 and V is TRBV19, with a possible D match to TRBD1 (5 bases). CDR1 is LNHDA, CDR2 SQIVND, per germline (reference sequence). This CDR3 is built from 14 residues. With 3 bases removed from V and 4 bases from J, the gap between germline ends came to 12 bases. CDR3 sequence: CASSMTGDGYGYTF. Here the CDR3 DNA reads TGTGCCAGTAGTATGACGGGGGACGGCTATGGCTACACCTTC.

The chain uses TRBV5-1 and TRBJ2-1, with 15 bases lining up with TRBD2. With 4 bases clipped from V and 5 bases from J, the junction kept 4 bases outside the gene matches. Germline loops: CDR1 SGHRS, CDR2 YFSETQ. The CDR3 contains 16 residues. The CDR3, as DNA: TGCGCCAGCAGCCCCGGACTAGCGGGGGGGAACAATGAGCAGTTCTTC. The encoded protein is CASSPGLAGGNNEQFF. Full variable domain (remainder filled in from reference TRBV5-1 and TRBJ2-1): KAGVTQTPRYLIKTRGQQVTLSCSPISGHRSVSWYQQTPGQGLQFLFEYFSETQRNKGNFPGRFSGRQFSNSRSEMNVSTLELGDSALYLCASSPGLAGGNNEQFFGPGTRLTVL.

The chain couples TRBV28 to TRBJ1-5; D call uncertain. The CDR3 is 14 amino acids. V was clipped by 4 bases and J by 3 bases, with 10 bases between them. Germline-derived CDR1 and CDR2 are MDHEN and SYDVKM. The DNA of the CDR3 is TGTGCCAGCAGTTCGACGCGGTACAATCAGCCCCAGCATTTT. The encoded protein is CASSSTRYNQPQHF. The variable domain in full, completed from reference TRBV28 and TRBJ1-5, reads DVKVTQSSRYLVKRTGEKVFLECVQDMDHENMFWYRQDPGLGLRLIYFSYDVKMKEKGDIPEGYSVSREKKERFSLILESASTNQTSMYLCASSSTRYNQPQHFGDGTRLSIL.

The CDR3 protein is CASIYSPYSPLHF. As DNA, the CDR3 is TGTGCCAGCATTTATAGTCCTTACTCACCCCTCCACTTT. The V call is TRBV12-3 or TRBV12-4, the J call TRBJ1-6, with no clear D. The length of the CDR3 is 13 residues. Between the trimmed V and J ends, which lost 7 bases and 10 bases, there was a span of 14 bases.

V is TRBV6-2 or TRBV6-3 and J is TRBJ1-4; 7 bases map to TRBD1. The V gene end was trimmed by 4 bases and the J gene end by 8 bases; junction bases not matched to a gene: 7. The CDR3 covers 14 residues. Germline lookup yields CDR1 MNHEY and CDR2 SVGEGT. As DNA, the CDR3 is TGTGCCAGCAGTTCGACAGGGAGAGAAGAAAAACTGTTTTTT. Protein product: CASSSTGREEKLFF.

The rearrangement uses TRBV6-6 and TRBJ2-5, with D tentatively TRBD2 (5 bases). Per germline, CDR1 MNHNY and CDR2 SVGAGI (reference sequence). The CDR3 spans 13 residues. V was shortened by 2 bases and J by 5 bases, with 9 bases between the two germline ends. CDR3 loop: CASSYPRGETQYF. The CDR3 DNA follows: TGTGCCAGCAGTTACCCCAGAGGGGAGACCCAGTACTTC.

The rearrangement joins TRBV6-1 to TRBJ1-2; 9 bases are shared with TRBD1. In germline, CDR1 is MNHNS, CDR2 SASEGT. V dropped 2 bases and J dropped 7; count of bases not matched to a gene: 5. The CDR3 totals 14 residues. The CDR3 region is CASSETGQGSGYTF. The DNA for the CDR3 is TGTGCCAGCAGTGAAACGGGACAGGGCTCTGGCTACACCTTC.

With respect to this clone: Other DNA sequences of this sample code for an identical CDR3. This chain connects TRBV18 to TRBJ1-2; 12 bases are shared with TRBD1. The CDR3 contains 14 residues. Germline-derived CDR1 and CDR2 are KGHSH and LQKENI. V lost 3 bases, J lost 8 bases, and 4 bases stayed unmatched. In DNA form, the CDR3 reads TGTGCCAGCTCACCGGGACAGGGGGCTAGGGGCTACACCTTC. This sequence encodes CASSPGQGARGYTF.

The chain combines TRBV28 with TRBJ1-1; the D is unclear. The CDR3 runs 12 residues. From germline, CDR1 is MDHEN and CDR2 SYDVKM. Trimming took 1 base from V and 3 from J, leaving 3 bases between them. CDR3 nucleotides: TGTGCCAGCAGTTTATTCGACACTGAAGCTTTCTTT. Translated, it gives CASSLFDTEAFF. The whole variable domain, filled in from reference TRBV28 and TRBJ1-1, reads DVKVTQSSRYLVKRTGEKVFLECVQDMDHENMFWYRQDPGLGLRLIYFSYDVKMKEKGDIPEGYSVSREKKERFSLILESASTNQTSMYLCASSLFDTEAFFGQGTRLTVV.

This clone was seen a few times. The chain has TRBV5-8 and TRBJ2-7, with D hard to call. The V gene lost 0 bases and the J gene lost 4 bases, with 8 bases spanning the gap. The germline V gene encodes CDR1 SGHTS and CDR2 YDEGEE. The length of the CDR3 is 13 residues. For the CDR3, the DNA is TGTGCCAGCAGCTTGGCCAGAGGTTACGAGCAGTACTTC. It translates to CASSLARGYEQYF.